What follows are 26 T cell receptor beta chains derived from one specimen sequenced in a study of T cell repertoires and leukemia-associated antigens. These receptors have no identified antigens. TCRdb reprocessed the 5' RACE reads via MiXCR and lists one record per CDR3 protein. The data show roughly 10,000 distinct CDR3 sequences, 43% seen once. The specimen was CD3+ T cells sorted from blood and cultured. The receptor source for this set is a female donor in good health.

By proportion, this clonotype is medium-sized. The J gene is TRBJ2-3, the V gene TRBV4-1, with D tentatively TRBD2 (5 bases). Germline CDR1 MGHRA, CDR2 YSYEKL. With 4 bases removed from V and 2 bases from J, the gap between germline ends came to 13 bases. This CDR3 comprises 15 residues. CDR3 DNA: TGCGCCAGCAGCCCGTCTAAGCGGTCCACAGATACGCAGTATTTT. Translation: CASSPSKRSTDTQYF.

This clonotype was recorded at least ten times. The genes are TRBV6-6 and TRBJ2-7; 11 positions match TRBD2. The CDR3 extends over 19 amino acids. Germline V CDR1 and CDR2: MNHNY, SVGAGI (reference sequence). V dropped 1 base and J dropped 1; count of bases not matched to a gene: 12. CDR3 DNA: TGTGCCAGCAGTTACTATTCCAGCCACCGACTAGCGGGATCCTACGAGCAGTACTTC. Encoded protein: CASSYYSSHRLAGSYEQYF.

The chain has TRBV20-1 and TRBJ2-1; possibly TRBD2 for D (6 bases). Germline CDR1 and CDR2: DFQATT and SNEGSKA (reference sequence). Trimming removed 4 bases from V and 7 bases from J, with 20 bases in between. The CDR3 totals 15 residues. CDR3 in DNA: TGCAGTGCTACCCTCGGGGGACGTCATGGTAATGAGCAGTTCTTC. The encoded protein is CSATLGGRHGNEQFF.

This clonotype is medium-sized within its sample. The CDR3 nucleotides read TGTGCCAGCTCGGGGGAGACAAGCTCCTACGAGCAGTACTTC. The encoded protein is CASSGETSSYEQYF. The gene calls are TRBV18 and TRBJ2-7; D assignment may be TRBD1 or TRBD2 (5 bases each). Germline V CDR1 and CDR2: KGHSH, LQKENI. The CDR3 is 14 amino acids. With 6 bases removed from V and 0 bases from J, the gap between germline ends came to 12 bases.

This chain uses TRBV2 with TRBJ2-2, with TRBD1 identical over 7 bases. The CDR3 extends over 15 amino acids. V shed 6 bases, J shed 4 bases, and the junction held 8 bases outside the gene matches. Germline values: CDR1 SNHLY, CDR2 FYNNEI. CDR3 amino acids: CASSPDRASTGELFF. Here the CDR3 DNA reads TGTGCCAGCAGCCCCGACAGGGCGAGCACCGGGGAGCTGTTTTTT.

This chain links TRBV12-3 or TRBV12-4 with TRBJ2-7, with 14 nucleotides matching TRBD2. V lost 7 bases to trimming and J lost 6 bases; unmatched junction nucleotides: 8. CDR3 length: 15 amino acids. The CDR3 spells CASTATSGRVREQYF. In DNA, the CDR3 is TGTGCCAGCACCGCGACTAGCGGGAGGGTCCGCGAGCAGTACTTC.

The table lists this clonotype with a few counts. V and J are TRBV10-3 and TRBJ2-3, with D possibly called TRBD1 or TRBD2 (6 bases each). The length of the CDR3 is 12 residues. Trimming shortened V by 11 bases and J by 4 bases, and 13 bases separated the two germline ends. Germline CDR1 and CDR2: ENHRY and SYGVKD. This CDR3 is CASEGEADTQYF. For the CDR3, the DNA is TGTGCCTCGGAGGGGGAGGCAGATACGCAGTATTTT.

This clonotype is judged medium-sized. The chain employs TRBV4-3 and TRBJ1-4; 9 nucleotides match TRBD1. The CDR3 is 20 amino acids. Unmatched junction bases numbered 18, after V lost 4 bases and J lost 3 bases. CDR1 LGHNA and CDR2 YSLEER come from the germline V gene. CDR3: CASSPQGTGGERASNEKLFF. The DNA of the CDR3 is TGCGCCAGCAGCCCCCAGGGAACAGGGGGCGAGCGGGCCTCTAATGAAAAACTGTTTTTT.

This clonotype was picked up one time. The chain has TRBV7-9 and TRBJ2-1; a possible D gene is TRBD2 (5 bases). The V gene lost 3 bases and the J gene lost 8 bases, with 8 bases spanning the gap. CDR1 is SEHNR and CDR2 is FQNEAQ in the germline V gene (reference sequence). The CDR3 loop spans 12 amino acids. This CDR3 is CASSLRDDEQFF. The CDR3 coding sequence is TGTGCCAGCAGCTTGAGGGATGATGAGCAGTTCTTC.

This clonotype was found a few times. This chain uses TRBV5-1 with TRBJ1-6; 7 positions match TRBD1. Germline assignment: CDR1 SGHRS and CDR2 YFSETQ. This CDR3 has 14 amino acids. The junction had 7 bases not matched to a gene; V was cut back by 5 bases and J by 8 bases. This CDR3 reads CASRFGQVDSPLHF. As DNA, the CDR3 is TGCGCCAGCAGATTCGGACAGGTTGATTCACCCCTCCACTTT.

By frequency in the sample, this clonotype is medium-sized. The rearrangement links TRBV9 to TRBJ2-1, with TRBD2 identical over 10 bases. After removal of 4 bases from V and 7 bases from J, the junction contained 11 bases not matched to a gene. The CDR3 loop spans 16 amino acids. CDR1 is SGDLS and CDR2 is YYNGEE in the germline V gene. The CDR3 region has the DNA TGTGCCAGCAGCCCCACGGGGGTAGCGGGAGGAAATGAGCAGTTCTTC. Protein sequence: CASSPTGVAGGNEQFF.

The chain uses TRBV20-1 and TRBJ2-4; no clear D. CDR3 size: 13 residues. The ends were cut back, 3 bases at V and 1 base at J, with 7 bases in the middle. Germline values: CDR1 DFQATT, CDR2 SNEGSKA (reference sequence). This CDR3 reads CSASLGAKNIQYF. The CDR3, as DNA: TGCAGTGCTAGCTTGGGGGCCAAAAACATTCAGTACTTC.

This clonotype was detected once. Mismatch with germline at one junction end may stem from a read error. This sequence joins TRBV20-1 and TRBJ2-1; 8 nucleotides agree with TRBD2. This CDR3 is 15 amino acids long. From germline, CDR1 is DFQATT and CDR2 SNEGSKA (reference sequence). The CDR3 here is CSARDTSGRYDEQFF. CDR3 DNA sequence: TGCAGTGCTAGAGATACTAGCGGTCGCTACGATGAGCAGTTCTTC.

Points on this clonotype: At one boundary the junction diverges from the germline segment, which might be a read error. This chain links TRBV10-3 with TRBJ2-3; 11 bases align to TRBD1. Germline loops: CDR1 ENHRY, CDR2 SYGVKD. The CDR3 runs to 14 residues. The CDR3 sequence: CAVSGGQGADTQYF. The CDR3 DNA reads TGTGCCGTCAGTGGGGGACAGGGGGCAGATACGCAGTATTTT.

There are a few counts of this clonotype. This chain connects TRBV6-4 to TRBJ1-1; D call uncertain. The CDR3 contains 14 residues. Germline assignment: CDR1 MRHNA and CDR2 SNTAGT. Trimming shortened V by 6 bases and J by 5 bases, and 16 bases separated the two germline ends. In nucleotides, the CDR3 is TGTGCCAGCAGGGACCACTCCCTGGGTACTGAAGCTTTCTTT. Translating gives CASRDHSLGTEAFF.

In its sample, this clonotype was seen a few times. J is TRBJ1-2 and V is TRBV6-6, with D tentatively TRBD1 (5 bases). The CDR3 totals 13 residues. In germline, CDR1 is MNHNY, CDR2 SVGAGI (reference sequence). With 6 bases removed from V and 12 bases from J, the gap between germline ends came to 20 bases. CDR3 DNA: TGTGCCAGCAGCGACCGTGGGGCAAAGTCGGACACCTTC. This translates into CASSDRGAKSDTF.

In this sample, this clonotype turned up many times. CDR3 amino acids: CASSLARVGASFF. CDR3 bases: TGTGCCAGCAGCTTAGCCAGGGTAGGAGCGTCTTTCTTT. The chain combines TRBV11-2 with TRBJ1-1; perhaps TRBD1 as D (5 bases). The CDR3 spans 13 residues. Trimming took off 1 base at V and 12 bases at J, with 15 bases between the two ends. CDR1 is SGHAT, CDR2 FQNNGV, per germline.

In its sample, this clonotype was seen once. The junction shows a germline mismatch at one end, possibly a read error. V usage is TRBV5-6 and J usage is TRBJ2-2; 8 bases are shared with TRBD1. The CDR3 has 17 residues. CDR1 SGHDT and CDR2 YYEEEE come from the germline V gene. CDR3 bases: TGTGCCAGCAGCCGAAACCCGACAGGGGTGAACACCGGGGAGCTGTTATTT. Its translation: CASSRNPTGVNTGELLF.

V gene TRBV7-8 combines with J gene TRBJ2-3; the match to TRBD2 covers 8 bases. CDR1 SGHVS and CDR2 FQNEAQ come from the germline V gene. The CDR3 is 19 residues long. The V gene end was trimmed by 4 bases and the J gene end by 6 bases; junction bases not matched to a gene: 21. Here the CDR3 DNA reads TGTGCCAGCAGCTCTCCCAGGGTAGCGGGACTTGGTGCAGGGGATACGCAGTATTTT. Amino acid sequence: CASSSPRVAGLGAGDTQYF.

J is TRBJ2-1 and V is TRBV5-1; 13 nucleotides line up with TRBD2. Trimming cost V 9 bases and J 13 bases; bases outside gene matches: 16. Germline CDR1 SGHRS, CDR2 YFSETQ. The CDR3 covers 15 residues. The CDR3 reads CANGLVTSGRDQQFF. In DNA, the CDR3 is TGCGCCAACGGCTTGGTAACTAGCGGGAGGGATCAACAGTTCTTC.

The CDR3 nucleotides read TGCAGTGCTAGGCTTATATCCACGGATTACAATGAGCAGTTCTTC. Translated, it gives CSARLISTDYNEQFF. The V and J genes are TRBV20-1 and TRBJ2-1, with no clear D. In germline, CDR1 is DFQATT, CDR2 SNEGSKA (reference sequence). The CDR3 consists of 15 residues. V lost 3 bases, J lost 4 bases, and 16 bases lay in between.

This clonotype occurred many times. This may arise from a read error, as a much more abundant clone is one base away. This sequence joins TRBV5-8 and TRBJ2-7; TRBD2 agrees at 10 bases. This CDR3 is built from 13 residues. CDR1 is SGHTS, CDR2 YDEGEE, per germline. CDR3 DNA sequence: TGTGCCAGTCCTAGCGGGAGAACCTACGAGCAGCACTTC. Translated, it gives CASPSGRTYEQHF.

This clonotype appeared a few times. This chain joins TRBV24-1 and TRBJ2-1; TRBD1 might be the D (6 bases). V dropped 7 bases and J dropped 5 bases, with 17 bases sitting between them. Germline loops: CDR1 KGHDR, CDR2 SFDVKD. The CDR3 runs 15 residues. CDR3 region: CATSNTGLIDNEQFF. CDR3 coding DNA: TGTGCCACCAGCAATACAGGGTTGATTGACAATGAGCAGTTCTTC.

The V gene is TRBV13, the J gene TRBJ2-7; D remains unclear. The CDR3 extends over 12 amino acids. CDR1 PRHDT and CDR2 FYEKMQ come from the germline V gene (reference sequence). V lost 8 bases and J 2 bases, leaving 10 bases between the germline ends. The CDR3 protein is CASPRMAYEQYF. The DNA of the CDR3 is TGTGCCAGCCCTCGGATGGCCTACGAGCAGTACTTC.

The V gene is TRBV29-1, the J gene TRBJ1-3, with D hard to call. The CDR3 runs to 13 residues. The germline CDR1 and CDR2 sequences are SQVTM and ANQGSEA. The germline V and J ends were trimmed by 4 bases and 0 bases, with 7 bases remaining between them. The CDR3, as DNA: TGCAGCGTTGTCGTGAGCTCTGGAAACACCATATATTTT. Protein: CSVVVSSGNTIYF. Complete variable domain (other parts from reference TRBV29-1 and TRBJ1-3): SAVISQKPSRDICQRGTSLTIQCQVDSQVTMMFWYRQQPGQSLTLIATANQGSEATYESGFVIDKFPISRPNLTFSTLTVSNMSPEDSSIYLCSVVVSSGNTIYFGEGSWLTVV.

This clonotype was seen only once. A much larger clonotype is one base distant, so this may be a read error. The chain links TRBV4-2 to TRBJ2-3; the D gene is possibly TRBD2 (6 bases). The germline V and J ends were trimmed by 6 bases and 10 bases, with 17 bases remaining between them. CDR3 length: 13 amino acids. The germline gives CDR1 LGHNA, CDR2 YNFKEQ. The CDR3 DNA follows: TGTGCCAGCAGTGTTACGGGGGTGGATGCGCAGTATTTT. Its protein product is CASSVTGVDAQYF.